This TCR beta chain was found in a study of cytomegalovirus exposure and HLA in healthy donors. Study summary: Around 79 million unique TCRs, all from HLA-typed donors, were included in an early release of the data.

The primer mix had 60 Vbeta and 13 Jbeta primers. Libraries were prepared by immunoSEQ multiplex PCR; TCRdb keeps only in-frame clonotypes and omits some of them. The sample records about 120,000 clones, around 81% being singletons. V lost 5 bases to trimming and J lost 4 bases; unmatched junction nucleotides: 7. The CDR3 spans 15 residues. The germline V gene has CDR1 SGDLS and CDR2 YYNGEE. The receptor was derived from a woman aged 25 to 39 in good health and CMV-seronegative. The sequenced sample was PBMCs. The rearrangement links TRBV9 to TRBJ2-2; 8 bases fit TRBD2. CDR3 protein: CASSSTSGATGELFF. In DNA, the CDR3 is TGTGCCAGCAGTTCTACTAGCGGAGCCACCGGGGAGCTGTTTTTT.